This TCR beta chain was observed in a study of blood T cell repertoires in COVID-19. On the study more broadly: Both acute and convalescent COVID-19 samples were obtained from the United States, Italy and Spain. T cells, B-cell-depleted T cells, or PBMCs provided the cDNA or gDNA that served as material.

V was clipped by 4 bases and J by 6 bases; unmatched bases: 4. The CDR3 spans 16 residues. Germline CDR1 and CDR2: MGHRA and YSYEKL. In the original workflow: Reference gene primer amplification yielded estimated nucleated cell counts. Here immunoSEQ multiplex PCR was the method, and the copy in TCRdb shows in-frame clones only, minus some. The V and J calls and clone size were taken over from that table, and D and trimming were inferred from the DNA. The repertoire holds nearly 350,000 clones, around 83% seen once, with 2.5% to 3.5% in the top ten. The sequencing input was peripheral blood. The origin of this receptor is a man younger than 45 with active or convalescent COVID-19. The V gene is TRBV4-1, the J gene TRBJ2-1; TRBD2 matches at 15 bases. CDR3 in DNA: TGCGCCAGCAGCCTGGGACTAGCGGGGGGTCGCAATGAGCAGTTCTTC. Encoded protein: CASSLGLAGGRNEQFF.